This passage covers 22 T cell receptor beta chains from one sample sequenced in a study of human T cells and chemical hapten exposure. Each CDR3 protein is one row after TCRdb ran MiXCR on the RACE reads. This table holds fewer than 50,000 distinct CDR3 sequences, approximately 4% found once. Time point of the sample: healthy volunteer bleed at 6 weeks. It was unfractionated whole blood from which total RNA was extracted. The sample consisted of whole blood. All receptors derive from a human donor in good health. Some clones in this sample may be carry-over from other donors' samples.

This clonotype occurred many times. CDR3 region: CSASLGLADRSYNEQFF. CDR3 nucleotides: TGCAGTGCTAGCTTGGGACTAGCGGATCGCTCGTACAATGAGCAGTTCTTC. V is TRBV20-1 and J is TRBJ2-1; TRBD2 agrees at 11 bases. The CDR3 length is 17 residues. The V and J ends lost 3 bases and 4 bases, in that order; junction bases with no gene match: 11. Germline V gene lookup returns CDR1 DFQATT and CDR2 SNEGSKA (reference sequence).

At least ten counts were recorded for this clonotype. This CDR3 is CASSLVLRRGGRNEQYF. In nucleotides, the CDR3 is TGTGCCAGCAGCCTCGTTCTACGCAGGGGGGGGCGAAACGAGCAGTACTTC. This sequence joins TRBV28 and TRBJ2-7; D might be TRBD1 or TRBD2, each matching 7 bases. The CDR3 loop spans 17 amino acids. CDR1 and CDR2 from the germline V gene are MDHEN and SYDVKM. V was pared by 6 bases and J by 5 bases, with 26 bases between.

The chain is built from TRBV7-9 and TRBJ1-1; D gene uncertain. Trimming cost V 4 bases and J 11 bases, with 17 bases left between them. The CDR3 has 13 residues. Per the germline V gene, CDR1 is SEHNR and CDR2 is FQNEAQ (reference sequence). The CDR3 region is CASSSPDPFQAFF. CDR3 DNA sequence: TGTGCCAGCAGCTCTCCTGACCCTTTTCAGGCTTTCTTT. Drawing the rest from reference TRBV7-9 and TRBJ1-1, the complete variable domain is DTGVSQNPRHKITKRGQNVTFRCDPISEHNRLYWYRQTLGQGPEFLTYFQNEAQLEKSRLLSDRFSAERPKGSFSTLEIQRTEQGDSAMYLCASSSPDPFQAFFGQGTRLTVV.

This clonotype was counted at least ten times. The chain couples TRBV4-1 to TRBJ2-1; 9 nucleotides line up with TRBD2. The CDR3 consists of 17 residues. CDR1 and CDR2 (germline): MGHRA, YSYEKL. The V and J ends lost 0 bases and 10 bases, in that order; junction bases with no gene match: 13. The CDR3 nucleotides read TGCGCCAGCAGCCAAGATGTATCTAGCGGGAAGTTAGGGGAGCAGTTCTTC. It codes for CASSQDVSSGKLGEQFF.

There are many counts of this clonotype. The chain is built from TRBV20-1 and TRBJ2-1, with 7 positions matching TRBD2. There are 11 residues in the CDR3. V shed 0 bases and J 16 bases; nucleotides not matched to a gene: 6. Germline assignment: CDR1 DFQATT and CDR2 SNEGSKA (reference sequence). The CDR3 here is CSARDSSGLFF. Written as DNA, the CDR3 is TGCAGTGCTAGAGATTCTAGCGGACTCTTCTTC.

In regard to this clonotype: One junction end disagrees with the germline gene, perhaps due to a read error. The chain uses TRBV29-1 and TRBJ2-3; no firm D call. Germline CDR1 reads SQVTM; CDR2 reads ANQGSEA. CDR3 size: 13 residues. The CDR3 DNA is TGCAGCGTCCGGGCCCTGGGCACATATACGCAGTATTTT. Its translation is CSVRALGTYTQYF.

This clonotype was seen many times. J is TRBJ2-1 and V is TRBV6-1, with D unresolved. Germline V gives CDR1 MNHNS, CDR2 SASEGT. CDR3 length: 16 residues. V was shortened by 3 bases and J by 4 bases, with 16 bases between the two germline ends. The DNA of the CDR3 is TGTGCCAGCAGTGACGCGGACCGCAATTGGTACAATGAGCAGTTCTTC. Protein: CASSDADRNWYNEQFF.

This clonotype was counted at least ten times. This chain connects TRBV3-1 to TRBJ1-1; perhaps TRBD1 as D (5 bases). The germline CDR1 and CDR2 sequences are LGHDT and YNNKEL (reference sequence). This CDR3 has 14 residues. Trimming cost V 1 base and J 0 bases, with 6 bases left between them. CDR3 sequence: CASSQGQLNTEAFF. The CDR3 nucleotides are TGTGCCAGCAGCCAAGGACAGCTGAACACTGAAGCTTTCTTT.

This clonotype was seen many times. This CDR3 is CAWSVMGTANTEAFF. In DNA, the CDR3 is TGTGCCTGGAGTGTAATGGGGACCGCGAACACTGAAGCTTTCTTT. The chain links TRBV30 to TRBJ1-1; weak D call: TRBD1 (5 bases). Per germline, CDR1 GTSNPN and CDR2 SVGIG (reference sequence). Between the trimmed V and J ends, which lost 0 bases and 1 base, there was a span of 12 bases. CDR3 length: 15 amino acids.

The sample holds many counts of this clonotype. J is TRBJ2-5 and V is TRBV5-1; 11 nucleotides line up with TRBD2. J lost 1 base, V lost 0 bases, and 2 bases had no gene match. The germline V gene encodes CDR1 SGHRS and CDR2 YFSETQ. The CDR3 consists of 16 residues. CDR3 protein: CASSLDTSGSQETQYF. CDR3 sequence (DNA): TGCGCCAGCAGCTTGGATACTAGCGGGAGCCAAGAGACCCAGTACTTC.

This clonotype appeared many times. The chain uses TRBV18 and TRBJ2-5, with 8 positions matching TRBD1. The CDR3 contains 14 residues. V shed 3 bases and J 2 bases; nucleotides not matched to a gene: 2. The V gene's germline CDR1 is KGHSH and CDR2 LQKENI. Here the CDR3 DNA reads TGTGCCAGCTCACCGACAGGGGTTCAAGAGACCCAGTACTTC. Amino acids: CASSPTGVQETQYF.

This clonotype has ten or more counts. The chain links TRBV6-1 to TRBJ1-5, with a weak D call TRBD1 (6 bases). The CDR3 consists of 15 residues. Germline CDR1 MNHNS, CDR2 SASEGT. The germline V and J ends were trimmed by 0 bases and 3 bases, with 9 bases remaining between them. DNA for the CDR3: TGTGCCAGCAGTGAAGCGAGGGGACACAATCAGCCCCAGCATTTT. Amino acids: CASSEARGHNQPQHF.

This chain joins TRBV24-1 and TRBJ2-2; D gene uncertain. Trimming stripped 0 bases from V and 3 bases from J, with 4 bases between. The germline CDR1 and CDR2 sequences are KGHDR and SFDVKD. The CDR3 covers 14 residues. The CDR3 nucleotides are TGTGCCACCAGTGATTTGCGGGACACCGGGGAGCTGTTTTTT. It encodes CATSDLRDTGELFF.

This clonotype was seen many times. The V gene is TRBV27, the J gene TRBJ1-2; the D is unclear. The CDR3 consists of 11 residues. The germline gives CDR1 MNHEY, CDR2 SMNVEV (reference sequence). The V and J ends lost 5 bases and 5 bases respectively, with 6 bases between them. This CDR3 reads CASSRGYGYTF. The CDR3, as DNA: TGTGCCAGCAGTAGAGGGTATGGCTACACCTTC.

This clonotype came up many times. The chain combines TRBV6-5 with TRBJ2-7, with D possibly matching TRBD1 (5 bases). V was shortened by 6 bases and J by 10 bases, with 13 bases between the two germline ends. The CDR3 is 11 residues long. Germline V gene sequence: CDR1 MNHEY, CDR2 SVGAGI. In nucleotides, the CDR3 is TGTGCCAGCAGAAACGGCAGGGAACAGTACTTC. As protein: CASRNGREQYF.

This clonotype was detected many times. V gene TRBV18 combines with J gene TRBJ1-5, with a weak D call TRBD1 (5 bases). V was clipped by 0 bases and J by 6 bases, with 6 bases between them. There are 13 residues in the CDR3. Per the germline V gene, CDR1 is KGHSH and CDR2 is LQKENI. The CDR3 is CASSPPGPQPQHF. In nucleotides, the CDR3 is TGTGCCAGCTCACCACCGGGACCTCAGCCCCAGCATTTT.

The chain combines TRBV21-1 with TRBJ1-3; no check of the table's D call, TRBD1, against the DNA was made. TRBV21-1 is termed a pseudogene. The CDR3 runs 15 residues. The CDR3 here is CASLTQGADGNTIYF. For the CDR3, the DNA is TGTGCCAGCCTTACACAGGGGGCGGACGGAAACACCATATATTTT.

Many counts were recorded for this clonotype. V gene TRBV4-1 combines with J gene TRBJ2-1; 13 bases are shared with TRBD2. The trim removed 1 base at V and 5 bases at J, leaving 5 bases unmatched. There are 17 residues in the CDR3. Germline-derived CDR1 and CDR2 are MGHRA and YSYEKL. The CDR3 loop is CASSQVGLAGADNEQFF. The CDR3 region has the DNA TGCGCCAGCAGCCAAGTAGGACTAGCGGGAGCCGACAATGAGCAGTTCTTC.

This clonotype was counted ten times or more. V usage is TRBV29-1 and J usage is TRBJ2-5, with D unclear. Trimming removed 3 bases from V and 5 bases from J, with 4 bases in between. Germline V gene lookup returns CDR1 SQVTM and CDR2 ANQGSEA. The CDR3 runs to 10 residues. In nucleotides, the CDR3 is TGCAGCGTTGACAGGGAGACCCAGTACTTC. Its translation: CSVDRETQYF.

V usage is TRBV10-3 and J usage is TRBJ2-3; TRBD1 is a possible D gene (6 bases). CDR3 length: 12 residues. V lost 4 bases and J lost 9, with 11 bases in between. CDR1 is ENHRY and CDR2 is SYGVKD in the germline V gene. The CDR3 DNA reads TGTGCCATCAGTGCAGAAGGACAGACGCAGTATTTT. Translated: CAISAEGQTQYF.

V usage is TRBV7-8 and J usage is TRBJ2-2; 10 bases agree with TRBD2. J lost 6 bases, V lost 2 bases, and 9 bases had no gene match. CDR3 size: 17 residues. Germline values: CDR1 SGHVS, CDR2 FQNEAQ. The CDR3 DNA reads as TGTGCCAGCAGCTTACAGGGAGCGGGAGGGCCCGCCGGGGAGCTGTTTTTT. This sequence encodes CASSLQGAGGPAGELFF. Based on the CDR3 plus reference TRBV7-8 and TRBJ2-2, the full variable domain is GAGVSQSPRYKVAKRGQDVALRCDPISGHVSLFWYQQALGQGPEFLTYFQNEAQLDKSGLPSDRFFAERPEGSVSTLKIQRTQQEDSAVYLCASSLQGAGGPAGELFFGEGSRLTVL.

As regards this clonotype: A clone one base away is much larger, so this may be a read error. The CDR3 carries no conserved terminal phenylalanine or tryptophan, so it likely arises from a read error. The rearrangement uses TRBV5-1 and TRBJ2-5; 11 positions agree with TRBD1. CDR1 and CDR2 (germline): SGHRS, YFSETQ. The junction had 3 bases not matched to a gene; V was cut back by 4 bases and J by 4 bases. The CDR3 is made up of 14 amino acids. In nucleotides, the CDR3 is TGCGCCAGCAGCCCGGGACAGGGGGTAGAGACCCAGTACTTA. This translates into CASSPGQGVETQYL.